Shown below are 18 T cell receptor beta chains from a single sample sequenced in a study of blood T cells in healthy people across ages. Then a second PCR, running roughly 6 to 12 cycles, was carried out with a sample-barcoded 5' primer and a J-beta primer mix. One entry per CDR3 protein, called by TCRdb with MiXCR from the 5' RACE reads. Of 700,000 to 950,000 distinct CDR3 sequences in the sample, around 46% were seen once. Specimen: blood. Receptor source: a woman aged 55-69 years in good health.

The J gene is TRBJ2-1, the V gene TRBV5-1; 15 nucleotides line up with TRBD2. CDR3 length: 15 residues. Germline V CDR1 and CDR2: SGHRS, YFSETQ. The junction had 2 bases not matched to a gene; V was cut back by 4 bases and J by 6 bases. The CDR3 DNA is TGCGCCAGCAGCAAGGGACTAGCGGGAGGCAATGAGCAGTTCTTC. Protein product: CASSKGLAGGNEQFF.

The V gene is TRBV29-1, the J gene TRBJ1-2; TRBD1 aligns across 9 bases. Trimming took 6 bases from V and 5 from J; bases not matched to a gene: 1. Germline assignment: CDR1 SQVTM and CDR2 ANQGSEA. The CDR3 spans 11 residues. The CDR3: CSVGQGYGYTF. The CDR3 DNA sequence: TGCAGCGTCGGACAGGGGTATGGCTACACCTTC. The full variable domain, its missing parts supplied by reference TRBV29-1 and TRBJ1-2, is SAVISQKPSRDICQRGTSLTIQCQVDSQVTMMFWYRQQPGQSLTLIATANQGSEATYESGFVIDKFPISRPNLTFSTLTVSNMSPEDSSIYLCSVGQGYGYTFGSGTRLTVV.

This clonotype was recorded only once. V is TRBV9 and J is TRBJ2-4, with D tentatively TRBD1 (6 bases). V was clipped by 3 bases and J by 4 bases, with 8 bases between them. Germline V gene sequence: CDR1 SGDLS, CDR2 YYNGEE. The CDR3 covers 13 residues. The CDR3 nucleotides are TGTGCCAGCAGCGGGGGGCGGAAAAACATTCAGTACTTC. This gives the protein CASSGGRKNIQYF. Full variable domain (outside the CDR3, taken from reference TRBV9 and TRBJ2-4): DSGVTQTPKHLITATGQRVTLRCSPRSGDLSVYWYQQSLDQGLQFLIQYYNGEERAKGNILERFSAQQFPDLHSELNLSSLELGDSALYFCASSGGRKNIQYFGAGTRLSVL.

The chain combines TRBV29-1 with TRBJ2-7; 9 bases agree with TRBD1. J lost 2 bases, V lost 4 bases, and 6 bases had no gene match. Germline CDR1 reads SQVTM; CDR2 reads ANQGSEA. This CDR3 is built from 14 residues. CDR3 bases: TGCAGCGTTGTGCAACAGGGGGCCGCCTACGAGCAGTACTTC. It specifies CSVVQQGAAYEQYF.

The chain combines TRBV27 with TRBJ1-2; the match to TRBD1 covers 10 bases. The CDR3 totals 18 residues. Germline values: CDR1 MNHEY, CDR2 SMNVEV (reference sequence). Unmatched junction bases numbered 11, after V lost 0 bases and J lost 4 bases. The CDR3 sequence is CASSLSRSGTGALYGYTF. In DNA form, the CDR3 reads TGTGCCAGCAGTTTATCCCGATCCGGGACAGGGGCCCTCTATGGCTACACCTTC.

The sample holds a few counts of this clonotype. The V call is TRBV6-2 or TRBV6-3, the J call TRBJ2-5, with 7 bases matching TRBD2. Germline values: CDR1 MNHEY, CDR2 SVGEGT. The length of the CDR3 is 18 residues. The junction had 21 bases not matched to a gene; V was cut back by 9 bases and J by 2 bases. CDR3 in amino acids: CARKKIAGLPGVQETQYF. The CDR3 DNA reads TGTGCCAGGAAGAAGATAGCGGGCCTCCCTGGGGTTCAAGAGACCCAGTACTTC.

This clonotype was picked up a small number of times. The chain links TRBV6-5 to TRBJ2-7, with TRBD1 matching 7 bases. Unmatched junction bases numbered 13, after V lost 8 bases and J lost 0 bases. The CDR3 extends over 16 amino acids. CDR1 is MNHEY, CDR2 SVGAGI, per germline. CDR3 sequence: CASRESRGLSSYEQYF. For the CDR3, the DNA is TGTGCCAGCCGAGAGTCCAGGGGGTTGAGCTCCTACGAGCAGTACTTC.

This clonotype was counted only a few times. The chain couples TRBV20-1 to TRBJ1-1; 7 bases line up with TRBD1. The CDR3 spans 16 residues. The germline V gene has CDR1 DFQATT and CDR2 SNEGSKA (reference sequence). V trimming: 1 base; J trimming: 4 bases; junction bases outside the gene matches: 12. DNA of the CDR3: TGCAGTGCTAGAGTGGGCGTGACAGGGTTCGTCACTGAAGCTTTCTTT. Translation gives CSARVGVTGFVTEAFF.

This clonotype occurred many times. V usage is TRBV6-1 and J usage is TRBJ1-1, with D maybe TRBD1 (5 bases). V was clipped by 3 bases and J by 10 bases, with 15 bases between them. Germline loops: CDR1 MNHNS, CDR2 SASEGT. The CDR3 covers 13 residues. The CDR3 is CASSDGTWEGAFF. Here the CDR3 DNA reads TGTGCCAGCAGTGATGGGACCTGGGAGGGAGCTTTCTTT.

CDR3 sequence reads: CASSPTEGLAKNIQYF. CDR3 sequence (DNA): TGTGCCAGCTCACCGACTGAGGGATTGGCCAAAAACATTCAGTACTTC. The gene calls are TRBV18 and TRBJ2-4; tentative D call: TRBD2 (5 bases). The CDR3 is 16 amino acids. Germline-derived CDR1 and CDR2 are KGHSH and LQKENI. Trimming took 3 bases from V and 1 from J, leaving 13 bases between them. The entire variable domain, with the rest obtained from reference TRBV18 and TRBJ2-4, is as follows: NAGVMQNPRHLVRRRGQEARLRCSPMKGHSHVYWYRQLPEEGLKFMVYLQKENIIDESGMPKERFSAEFPKEGPSILRIQQVVRGDSAAYFCASSPTEGLAKNIQYFGAGTRLSVL.

Concerning this clonotype: A much bigger clone sits one base away, suggesting this may be a read error. The CDR3 DNA sequence: TGTGCCAGCAGTTACCGGGACAGGGCAGGATGTGGCTACACCTTC. Amino acids: CASSYRDRAGCGYTF. J is TRBJ1-2 and V is TRBV6-2 or TRBV6-3; 9 nucleotides agree with TRBD1. The CDR3 consists of 15 residues. The germline V gene encodes CDR1 MNHEY and CDR2 SVGEGT. After removal of 2 bases from V and 7 bases from J, the junction contained 8 bases not matched to a gene.

This clonotype was picked up a small number of times. The chain couples TRBV5-1 to TRBJ2-2; the D is unclear. Germline V CDR1 and CDR2: SGHRS, YFSETQ. Trimming took off 3 bases at V and 10 bases at J, with 7 bases between the two ends. This CDR3 is 11 amino acids long. The CDR3 nucleotides are TGCGCCAGCAGCTACGCGGAGGAGCTGTTTTTT. This codes for CASSYAEELFF. The full variable domain, rest sourced from reference TRBV5-1 and TRBJ2-2, is KAGVTQTPRYLIKTRGQQVTLSCSPISGHRSVSWYQQTPGQGLQFLFEYFSETQRNKGNFPGRFSGRQFSNSRSEMNVSTLELGDSALYLCASSYAEELFFGEGSRLTVL.

This chain uses TRBV20-1 with TRBJ2-7; the D gene is possibly TRBD1 (6 bases). Trimming took 3 bases from V and 2 from J, leaving 14 bases between them. The CDR3 contains 14 residues. Germline V CDR1 and CDR2: DFQATT, SNEGSKA (reference sequence). The CDR3 protein is CSARAKTGTYEQYF. Written as DNA, the CDR3 is TGCAGTGCTAGGGCTAAGACAGGTACCTACGAGCAGTACTTC.

This clonotype was recorded at least ten times. V usage is TRBV7-8 and J usage is TRBJ2-5, with TRBD1 matching over 7 bases. The V gene's germline CDR1 is SGHVS and CDR2 FQNEAQ. J was trimmed by 11 bases and V by 1 base; bases with no gene match: 10. This CDR3 is built from 14 residues. CDR3 sequence reads: CASSLGDRANEQYF. CDR3 nucleotides: TGTGCCAGCAGCTTAGGAGACAGGGCGAATGAGCAGTACTTC.

A few counts support this clonotype. The chain has TRBV20-1 and TRBJ2-7, with no clear D. Trimming removed 3 bases at V and 2 bases at J, with 14 bases between. The CDR3 contains 14 residues. Germline V gene data show CDR1 as DFQATT and CDR2 as SNEGSKA (reference sequence). Here the CDR3 reads CSARIHEDPYEQYF. CDR3 nucleotides: TGCAGTGCTAGGATCCATGAGGATCCCTACGAGCAGTACTTC.

There are many counts of this clonotype. V and J are TRBV27 and TRBJ2-3; tentative D call: TRBD1 (6 bases). The V end lost 4 bases, the J end lost 5 bases, and 13 bases lay between the germline ends. From germline, CDR1 is MNHEY and CDR2 SMNVEV (reference sequence). The CDR3 runs to 14 residues. Here the CDR3 reads CASSSGHLIDTQYF. DNA of the CDR3: TGTGCCAGCAGTTCGGGACACCTCATAGATACGCAGTATTTT.

The V gene is TRBV10-3, the J gene TRBJ1-5; a weak D match, TRBD1 (6 bases). V was trimmed by 5 bases and J by 5 bases, leaving 10 bases between them. CDR1 is ENHRY, CDR2 SYGVKD, per germline. The CDR3 has 13 amino acids. The CDR3: CAISQQGDQPQHF. The CDR3 nucleotides are TGTGCCATCAGTCAACAGGGAGATCAGCCCCAGCATTTT.

For this clonotype: A much bigger clone sits one base away, suggesting this may be a read error. The chain employs TRBV29-1 and TRBJ2-1, with D uncertain. V shed 3 bases and J shed 5 bases, with 2 bases lying between them. This CDR3 is built from 10 residues. Germline V gene lookup returns CDR1 SQVTM and CDR2 ANQGSEA. CDR3 sequence (DNA): TGCAGCGTTGATGACAATGAGCAGTTCTTC. It specifies CSVDDNEQFF.